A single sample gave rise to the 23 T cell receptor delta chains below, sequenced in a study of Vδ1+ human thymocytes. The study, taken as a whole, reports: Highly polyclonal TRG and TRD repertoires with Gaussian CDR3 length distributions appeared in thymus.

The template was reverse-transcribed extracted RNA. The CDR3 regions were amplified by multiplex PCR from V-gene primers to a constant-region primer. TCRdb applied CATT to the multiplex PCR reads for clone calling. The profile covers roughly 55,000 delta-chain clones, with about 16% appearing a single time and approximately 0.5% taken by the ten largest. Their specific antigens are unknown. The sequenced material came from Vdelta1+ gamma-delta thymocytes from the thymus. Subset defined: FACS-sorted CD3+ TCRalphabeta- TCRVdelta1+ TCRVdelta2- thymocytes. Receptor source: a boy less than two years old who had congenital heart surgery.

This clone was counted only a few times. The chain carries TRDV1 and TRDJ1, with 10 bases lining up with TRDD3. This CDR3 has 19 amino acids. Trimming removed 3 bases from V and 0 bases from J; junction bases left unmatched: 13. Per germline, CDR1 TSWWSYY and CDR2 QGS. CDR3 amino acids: CALGEVYWGIVAHTDKLIF. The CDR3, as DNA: TGTGCTCTTGGGGAGGTCTACTGGGGGATTGTGGCGCACACCGATAAACTCATCTTT.

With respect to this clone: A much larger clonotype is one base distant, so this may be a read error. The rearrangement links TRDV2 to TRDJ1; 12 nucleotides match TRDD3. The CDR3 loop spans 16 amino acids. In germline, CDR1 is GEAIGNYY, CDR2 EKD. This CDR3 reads CARDINTGGYSYKLIF. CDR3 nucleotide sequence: TGTGCCCGTGACATCAATACTGGGGGATACAGCTATAAACTCATCTTT.

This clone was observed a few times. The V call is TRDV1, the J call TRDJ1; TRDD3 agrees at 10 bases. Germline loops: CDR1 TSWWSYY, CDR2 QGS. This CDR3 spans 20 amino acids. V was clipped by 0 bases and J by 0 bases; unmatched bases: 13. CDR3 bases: TGTGCTCTTGGGGAACTCAACTCCTACGCCTGGGGGATATACACCGATAAACTCATCTTT. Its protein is CALGELNSYAWGIYTDKLIF.

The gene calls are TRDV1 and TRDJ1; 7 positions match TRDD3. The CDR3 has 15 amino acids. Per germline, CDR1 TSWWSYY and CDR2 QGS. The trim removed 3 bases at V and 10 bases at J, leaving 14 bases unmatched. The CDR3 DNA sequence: TGTGCTCTTGGGGACCACTACGGAGTACTGGGGATACTCATCTTT. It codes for CALGDHYGVLGILIF.

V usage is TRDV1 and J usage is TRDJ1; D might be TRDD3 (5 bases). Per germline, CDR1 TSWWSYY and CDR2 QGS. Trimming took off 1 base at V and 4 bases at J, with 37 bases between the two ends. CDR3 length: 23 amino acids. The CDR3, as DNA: TGTGCTCTTGGGGAACCCGAAGGGCTGTCCCCAGACTCGTACTGGATAAAGGGCGATAAACTCATCTTT. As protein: CALGEPEGLSPDSYWIKGDKLIF.

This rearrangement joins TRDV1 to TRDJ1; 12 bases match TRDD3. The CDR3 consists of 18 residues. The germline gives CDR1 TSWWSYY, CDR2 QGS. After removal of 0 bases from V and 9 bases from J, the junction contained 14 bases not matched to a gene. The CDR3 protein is CALGELRVVLGDTGELIF. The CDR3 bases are TGTGCTCTTGGGGAACTAAGGGTTGTACTGGGGGATACTGGAGAACTCATCTTT.

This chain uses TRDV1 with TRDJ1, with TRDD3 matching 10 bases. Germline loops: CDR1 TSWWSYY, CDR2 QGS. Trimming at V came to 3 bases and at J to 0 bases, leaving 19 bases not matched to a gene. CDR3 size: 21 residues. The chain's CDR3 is CALGDLKLGDIPIVYTDKLIF. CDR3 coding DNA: TGTGCTCTTGGGGACCTCAAGCTGGGGGATATACCCATAGTGTACACCGATAAACTCATCTTT.

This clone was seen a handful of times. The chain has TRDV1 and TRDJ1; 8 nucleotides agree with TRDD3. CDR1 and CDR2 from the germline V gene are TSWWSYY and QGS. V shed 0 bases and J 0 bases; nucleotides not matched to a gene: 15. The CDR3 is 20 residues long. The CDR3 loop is CALGELDGVLGVTYTDKLIF. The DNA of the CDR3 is TGTGCTCTTGGGGAACTGGACGGGGTACTGGGGGTGACGTACACCGATAAACTCATCTTT.

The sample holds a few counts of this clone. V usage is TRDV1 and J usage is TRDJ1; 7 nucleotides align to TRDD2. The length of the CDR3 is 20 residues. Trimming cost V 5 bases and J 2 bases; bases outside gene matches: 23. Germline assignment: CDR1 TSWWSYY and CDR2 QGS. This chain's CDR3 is CALGTPFLTSLEGRTDKLIF. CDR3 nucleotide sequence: TGTGCTCTTGGGACACCCTTCCTCACCTCGCTGGAGGGGAGGACCGATAAACTCATCTTT.

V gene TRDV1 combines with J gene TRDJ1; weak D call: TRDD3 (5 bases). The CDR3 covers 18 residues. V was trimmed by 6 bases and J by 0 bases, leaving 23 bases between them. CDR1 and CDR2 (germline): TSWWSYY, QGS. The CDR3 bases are TGTGCTCTTGGCGGTTCCCCAGTGTACTGGTCGTACACCGATAAACTCATCTTT. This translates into CALGGSPVYWSYTDKLIF.

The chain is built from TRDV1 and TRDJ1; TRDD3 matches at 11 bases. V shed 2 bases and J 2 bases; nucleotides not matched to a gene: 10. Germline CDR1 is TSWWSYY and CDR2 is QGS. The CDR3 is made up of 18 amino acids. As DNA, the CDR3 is TGTGCTCTTGGGGAAGACTCCTGGGGGATACAGGGTACCGATAAACTCATCTTT. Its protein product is CALGEDSWGIQGTDKLIF.

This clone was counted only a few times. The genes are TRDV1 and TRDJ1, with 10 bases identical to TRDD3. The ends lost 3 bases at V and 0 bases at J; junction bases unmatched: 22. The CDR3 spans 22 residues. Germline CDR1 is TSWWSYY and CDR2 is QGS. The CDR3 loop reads CALGDFVPTPSTGGSYTDKLIF. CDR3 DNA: TGTGCTCTTGGGGACTTCGTTCCTACTCCAAGTACTGGGGGATCGTACACCGATAAACTCATCTTT.

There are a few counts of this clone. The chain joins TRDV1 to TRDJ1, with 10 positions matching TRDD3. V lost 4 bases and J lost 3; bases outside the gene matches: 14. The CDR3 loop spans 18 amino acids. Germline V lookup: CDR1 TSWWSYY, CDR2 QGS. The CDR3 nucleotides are TGTGCTCTTGGGGCCCTGTTGGCCGTTACTGGGGGATCCGATAAACTCATCTTT. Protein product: CALGALLAVTGGSDKLIF.

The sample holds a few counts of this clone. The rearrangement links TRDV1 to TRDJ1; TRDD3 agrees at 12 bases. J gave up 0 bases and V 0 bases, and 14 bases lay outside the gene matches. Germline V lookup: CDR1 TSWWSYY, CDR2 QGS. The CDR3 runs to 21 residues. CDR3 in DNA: TGTGCTCTTGGGGAACTTCGTTCCCAAGATACTGGGGGATACTACACCGATAAACTCATCTTT. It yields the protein CALGELRSQDTGGYYTDKLIF.

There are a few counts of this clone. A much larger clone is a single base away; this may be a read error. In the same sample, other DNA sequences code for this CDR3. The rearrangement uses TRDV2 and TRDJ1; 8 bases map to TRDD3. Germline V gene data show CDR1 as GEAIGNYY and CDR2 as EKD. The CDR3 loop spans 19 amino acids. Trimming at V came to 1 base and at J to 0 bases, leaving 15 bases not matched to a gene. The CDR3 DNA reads TGTGCCTGTGACACTCGCTTTGCCCTACTGGGGGCATACACCGATAAACTCATCTTT. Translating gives CACDTRFALLGAYTDKLIF.

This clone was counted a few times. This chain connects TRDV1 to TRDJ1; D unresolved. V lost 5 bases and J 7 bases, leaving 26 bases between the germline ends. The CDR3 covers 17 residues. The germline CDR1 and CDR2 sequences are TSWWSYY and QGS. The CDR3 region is CALGLHSGPLQEGKLIF. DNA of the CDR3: TGTGCTCTTGGGCTCCATTCGGGGCCCTTACAGGAGGGTAAACTCATCTTT.

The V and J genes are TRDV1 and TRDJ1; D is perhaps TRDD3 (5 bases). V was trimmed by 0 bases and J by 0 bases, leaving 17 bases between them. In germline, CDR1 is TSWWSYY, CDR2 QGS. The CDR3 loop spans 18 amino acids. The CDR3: CALGELWSLLAYTDKLIF. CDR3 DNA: TGTGCTCTTGGGGAACTCTGGTCTCTACTGGCTTACACCGATAAACTCATCTTT.

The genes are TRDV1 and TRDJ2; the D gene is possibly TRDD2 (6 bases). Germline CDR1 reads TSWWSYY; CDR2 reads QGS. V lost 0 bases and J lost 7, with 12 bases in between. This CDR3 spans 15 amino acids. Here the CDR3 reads CALGELVLREAQLFF. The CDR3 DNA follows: TGTGCTCTTGGGGAACTCGTCCTACGGGAAGCACAACTCTTCTTT.

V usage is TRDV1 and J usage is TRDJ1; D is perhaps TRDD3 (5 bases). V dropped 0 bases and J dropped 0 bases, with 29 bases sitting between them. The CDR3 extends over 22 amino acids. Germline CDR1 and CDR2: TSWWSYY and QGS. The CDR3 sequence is CALGELKGVYFANLGYTDKLIF. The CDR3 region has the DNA TGTGCTCTTGGGGAACTAAAGGGGGTTTACTTCGCGAACCTAGGGTACACCGATAAACTCATCTTT.

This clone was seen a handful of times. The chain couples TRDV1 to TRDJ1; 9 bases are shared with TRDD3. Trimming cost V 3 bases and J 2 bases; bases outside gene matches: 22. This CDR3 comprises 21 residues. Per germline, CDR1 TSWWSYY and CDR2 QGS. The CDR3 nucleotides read TGTGCTCTTGGGGATATTCCGACCTGGGGGATCGCATCAACCTGTACCGATAAACTCATCTTT. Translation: CALGDIPTWGIASTCTDKLIF.

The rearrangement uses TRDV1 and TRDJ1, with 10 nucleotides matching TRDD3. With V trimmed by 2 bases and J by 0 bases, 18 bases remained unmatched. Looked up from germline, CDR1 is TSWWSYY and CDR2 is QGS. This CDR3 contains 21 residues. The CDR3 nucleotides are TGTGCTCTTGGGGAAAGTTCACTGGGGGGATACGCGCGACCGTACACCGATAAACTCATCTTT. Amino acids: CALGESSLGGYARPYTDKLIF.

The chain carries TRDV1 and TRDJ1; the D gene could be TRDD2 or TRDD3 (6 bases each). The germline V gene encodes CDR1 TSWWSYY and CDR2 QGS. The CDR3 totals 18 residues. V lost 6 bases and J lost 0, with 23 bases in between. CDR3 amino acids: CALGFLEGIPLYTDKLIF. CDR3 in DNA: TGTGCTCTTGGTTTCCTAGAGGGGATCCCTTTGTACACCGATAAACTCATCTTT.

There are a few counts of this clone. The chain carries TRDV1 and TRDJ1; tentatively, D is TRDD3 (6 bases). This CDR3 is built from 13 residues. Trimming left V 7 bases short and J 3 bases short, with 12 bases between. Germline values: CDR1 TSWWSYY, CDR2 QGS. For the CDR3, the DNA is TGTGCTCTTGCTACTGGGATAGCCGATAAACTCATCTTT. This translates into CALATGIADKLIF.